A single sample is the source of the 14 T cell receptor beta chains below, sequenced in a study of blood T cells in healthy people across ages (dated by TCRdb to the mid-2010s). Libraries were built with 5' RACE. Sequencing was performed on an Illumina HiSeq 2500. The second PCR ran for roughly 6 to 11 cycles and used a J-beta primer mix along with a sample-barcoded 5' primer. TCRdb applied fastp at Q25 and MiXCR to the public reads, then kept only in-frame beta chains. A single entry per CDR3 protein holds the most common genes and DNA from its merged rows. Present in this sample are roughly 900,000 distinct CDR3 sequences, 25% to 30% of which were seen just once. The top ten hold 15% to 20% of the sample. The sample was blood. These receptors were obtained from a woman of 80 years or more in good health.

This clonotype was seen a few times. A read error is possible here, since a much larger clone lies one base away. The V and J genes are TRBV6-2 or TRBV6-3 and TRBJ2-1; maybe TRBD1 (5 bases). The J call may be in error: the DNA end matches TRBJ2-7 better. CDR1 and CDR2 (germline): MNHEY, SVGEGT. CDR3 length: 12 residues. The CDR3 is CATGASYNEQYF. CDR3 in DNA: TGTGCCACTGGGGCCTCCTACAATGAGCAGTACTTC.

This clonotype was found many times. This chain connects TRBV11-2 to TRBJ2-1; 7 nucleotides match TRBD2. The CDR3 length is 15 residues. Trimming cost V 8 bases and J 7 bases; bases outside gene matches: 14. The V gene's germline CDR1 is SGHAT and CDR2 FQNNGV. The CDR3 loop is CASAFGGGSGNEQFF. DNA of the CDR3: TGTGCCAGCGCCTTTGGGGGGGGGTCGGGGAATGAGCAGTTCTTC.

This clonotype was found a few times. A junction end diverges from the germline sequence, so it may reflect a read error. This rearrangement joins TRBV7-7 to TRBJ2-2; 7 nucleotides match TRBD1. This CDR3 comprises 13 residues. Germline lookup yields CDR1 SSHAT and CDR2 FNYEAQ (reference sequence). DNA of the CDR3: TGTGCTAGCAGCCCAGACAGGGCCGGGGAGCTGTTTTTT. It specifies CASSPDRAGELFF.

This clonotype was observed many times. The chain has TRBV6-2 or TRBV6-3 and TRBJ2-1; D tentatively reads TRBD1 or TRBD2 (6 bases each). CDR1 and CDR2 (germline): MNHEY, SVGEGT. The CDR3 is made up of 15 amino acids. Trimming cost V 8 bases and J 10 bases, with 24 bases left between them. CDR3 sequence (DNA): TGTGCCAGCTCTTTCGGACAGCGTCTAGGGGGGGAGCAGTTCTTC. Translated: CASSFGQRLGGEQFF.

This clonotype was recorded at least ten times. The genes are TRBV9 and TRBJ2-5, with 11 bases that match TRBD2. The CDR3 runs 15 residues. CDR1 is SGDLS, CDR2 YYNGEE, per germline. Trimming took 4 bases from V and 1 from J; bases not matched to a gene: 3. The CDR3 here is CASSTSGGRQETQYF. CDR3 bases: TGTGCCAGCAGCACTAGCGGGGGACGCCAAGAGACCCAGTACTTC.

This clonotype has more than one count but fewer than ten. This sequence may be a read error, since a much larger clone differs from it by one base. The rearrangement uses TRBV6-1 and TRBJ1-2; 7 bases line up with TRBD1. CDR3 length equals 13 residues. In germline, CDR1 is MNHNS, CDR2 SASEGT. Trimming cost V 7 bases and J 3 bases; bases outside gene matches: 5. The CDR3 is CASNTDRDYGYTF. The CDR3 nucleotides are TGTGCCAGCAACACTGACAGGGACTATGGCTACACCTTC.

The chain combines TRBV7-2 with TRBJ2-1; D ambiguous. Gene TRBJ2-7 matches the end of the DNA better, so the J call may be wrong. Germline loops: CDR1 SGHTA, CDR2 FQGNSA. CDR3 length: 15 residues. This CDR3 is CASSLQAGLPYEQYF. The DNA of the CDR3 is TGTGCCAGCAGCTTACAGGCAGGTCTCCCCTACGAGCAGTACTTC.

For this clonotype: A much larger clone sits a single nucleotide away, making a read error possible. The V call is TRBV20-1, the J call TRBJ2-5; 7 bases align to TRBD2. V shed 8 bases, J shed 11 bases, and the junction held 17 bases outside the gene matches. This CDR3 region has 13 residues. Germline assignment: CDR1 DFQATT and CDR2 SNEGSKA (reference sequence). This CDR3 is CSPVLGGRNEQYF. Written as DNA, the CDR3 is TGCAGTCCTGTTTTGGGAGGGCGTAATGAGCAGTACTTC.

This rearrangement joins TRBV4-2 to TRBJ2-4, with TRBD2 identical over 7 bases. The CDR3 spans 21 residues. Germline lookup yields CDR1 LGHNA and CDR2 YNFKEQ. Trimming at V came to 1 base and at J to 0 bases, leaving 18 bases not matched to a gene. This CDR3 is CASSQVAGRGAGNIAKNIQYF. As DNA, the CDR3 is TGTGCCAGCAGCCAAGTTGCGGGCCGAGGAGCGGGAAATATAGCCAAAAACATTCAGTACTTC.

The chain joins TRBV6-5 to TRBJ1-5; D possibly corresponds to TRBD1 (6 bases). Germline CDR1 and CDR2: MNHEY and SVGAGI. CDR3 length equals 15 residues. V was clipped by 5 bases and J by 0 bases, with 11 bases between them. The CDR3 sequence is CASSPRQDSNQPQHF. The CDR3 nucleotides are TGTGCCAGCAGTCCTCGACAGGATAGCAATCAGCCCCAGCATTTT.

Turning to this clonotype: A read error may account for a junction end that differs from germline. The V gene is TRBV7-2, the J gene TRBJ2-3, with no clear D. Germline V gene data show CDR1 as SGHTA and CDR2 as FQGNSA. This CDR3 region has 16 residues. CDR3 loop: CASSSQLTGPTDAQYF. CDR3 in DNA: TGTGCCAGCAGCTCCCAACTAACGGGCCCCACAGATGCGCAGTATTTT.

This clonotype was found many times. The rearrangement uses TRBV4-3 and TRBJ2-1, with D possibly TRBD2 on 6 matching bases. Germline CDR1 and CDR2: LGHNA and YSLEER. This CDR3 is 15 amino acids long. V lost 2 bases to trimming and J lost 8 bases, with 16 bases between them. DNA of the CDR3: TGCGCCAGCAGCCAAAGTAGAGGGACTGCCGATGAGCAGTTCTTC. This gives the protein CASSQSRGTADEQFF.

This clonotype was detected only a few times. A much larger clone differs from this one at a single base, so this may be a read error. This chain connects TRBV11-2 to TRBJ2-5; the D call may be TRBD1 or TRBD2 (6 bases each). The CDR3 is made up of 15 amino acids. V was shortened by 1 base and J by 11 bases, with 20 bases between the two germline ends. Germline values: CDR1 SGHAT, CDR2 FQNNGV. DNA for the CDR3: TGTGCCAGCAGCTTAGGGGGGGCGTCGATAAATGAGCAGTACTTC. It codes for CASSLGGASINEQYF.

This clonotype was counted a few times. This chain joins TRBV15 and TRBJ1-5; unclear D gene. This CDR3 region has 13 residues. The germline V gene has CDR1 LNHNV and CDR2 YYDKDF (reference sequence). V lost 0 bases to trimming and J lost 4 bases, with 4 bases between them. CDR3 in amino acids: CATSRDLNQPQHF. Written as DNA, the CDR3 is TGTGCCACCAGCAGAGATTTGAATCAGCCCCAGCATTTT.